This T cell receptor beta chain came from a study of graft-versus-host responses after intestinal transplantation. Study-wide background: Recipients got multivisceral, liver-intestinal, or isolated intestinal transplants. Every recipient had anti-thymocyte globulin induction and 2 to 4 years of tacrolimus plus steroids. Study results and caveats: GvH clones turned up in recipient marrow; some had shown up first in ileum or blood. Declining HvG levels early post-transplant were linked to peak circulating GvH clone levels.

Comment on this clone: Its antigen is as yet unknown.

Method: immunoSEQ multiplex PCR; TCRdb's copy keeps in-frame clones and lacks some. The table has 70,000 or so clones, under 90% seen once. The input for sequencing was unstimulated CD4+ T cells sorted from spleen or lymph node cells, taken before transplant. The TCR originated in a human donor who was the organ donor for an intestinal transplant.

The DNA for the CDR3 is TGCAGTGCTCCTACCCCCAGCGAGCAGTACGTC. As protein: CSAPTPSEQYV. The chain is built from TRBV20-1 and TRBJ2-7; unclear D gene. The CDR3 covers 11 residues. Germline assignment: CDR1 DFQATT and CDR2 SNEGSKA (reference sequence). The V end lost 5 bases, the J end lost 6 bases, and 11 bases lay between the germline ends.